A single sample gave rise to the 30 T cell receptor beta chains below, sequenced in a study of blood T cells in healthy people across ages. Using a J-beta primer mix together with a sample-barcoded 5' primer, a second PCR was run for roughly 6 to 11 cycles. MiXCR, applied by TCRdb to the 5' RACE reads, yields one record per CDR3 protein. In the table there are 1.8 million or so distinct CDR3 sequences, around 40% of which are singletons. Sample: blood. Receptors were obtained from a human donor in good health.

The rearrangement uses TRBV29-1 and TRBJ2-1, with D possibly matching TRBD2 (6 bases). Germline V gene data show CDR1 as SQVTM and CDR2 as ANQGSEA. V lost 0 bases and J lost 2, with 11 bases in between. This CDR3 is built from 15 residues. Here the CDR3 reads CSVEDRGSPYNEQFF. DNA for the CDR3: TGCAGCGTTGAAGATCGGGGGTCCCCCTACAATGAGCAGTTCTTC.

This clonotype turned up a few times. The J gene is TRBJ2-3, the V gene TRBV4-2, with D possibly being TRBD2 (6 bases). CDR3 length: 13 amino acids. Per germline, CDR1 LGHNA and CDR2 YNFKEQ. V was pared by 3 bases and J by 5 bases, with 9 bases between. The CDR3 reads CASSQGTQDTQYF. The CDR3 DNA is TGTGCCAGCAGCCAGGGGACTCAAGATACGCAGTATTTT.

This sequence joins TRBV4-1 and TRBJ1-1; 9 bases align to TRBD1. The ends lost 3 bases at V and 1 base at J; junction bases unmatched: 9. CDR3 length equals 17 residues. Germline CDR1 MGHRA, CDR2 YSYEKL. CDR3 sequence (DNA): TGCGCCAGCAGCCATTCCGGGACAGGGTTCCGGAACACTGAAGCTTTCTTT. This codes for CASSHSGTGFRNTEAFF.

This rearrangement joins TRBV12-3 or TRBV12-4 to TRBJ1-5; the match to TRBD1 covers 7 bases. Unmatched junction bases numbered 5, after V lost 6 bases and J lost 6 bases. The CDR3 contains 13 residues. As DNA, the CDR3 is TGTGCCAGCAGCTATGACAGGGTTCAGCCCCAGCATTTT. Protein product: CASSYDRVQPQHF.

V gene TRBV7-2 combines with J gene TRBJ1-1, with D tentatively TRBD1 (6 bases). This CDR3 has 14 amino acids. Trimming removed 2 bases from V and 4 bases from J, with 11 bases in between. Germline loops: CDR1 SGHTA, CDR2 FQGNSA. CDR3 region: CASSLNREVTEAFF. For the CDR3, the DNA is TGTGCCAGCAGCTTAAACAGGGAGGTCACTGAAGCTTTCTTT.

This clonotype was detected a few times. V and J are TRBV4-3 and TRBJ2-7; 9 bases match TRBD1. V was pared by 0 bases and J by 2 bases, with 11 bases of the junction left unmatched. The V gene's germline CDR1 is LGHNA and CDR2 YSLEER. This CDR3 has 18 residues. The CDR3 DNA reads as TGCGCCAGCAGCCAAGACCTAGGGGAGGGACAGGGTACCTACGAGCAGTACTTC. Its protein product is CASSQDLGEGQGTYEQYF.

This clonotype has just a few counts. The rearrangement links TRBV7-3 to TRBJ1-2, with D perhaps matching TRBD1 (5 bases). This CDR3 has 13 residues. CDR1 and CDR2 from the germline V gene are SGHTA and FQGTGA. V was trimmed by 5 bases and J by 9 bases, leaving 16 bases between them. CDR3 in DNA: TGTGCCAGCAGCGAGACAGCTATCTTTCGCTACACCTTC. The encoded protein is CASSETAIFRYTF.

This clonotype occurred a few times. The chain joins TRBV3-1 to TRBJ2-3; D possibly matches TRBD1 or TRBD2 (5 bases each). This CDR3 is built from 14 residues. CDR1 and CDR2 from the germline V gene are LGHDT and YNNKEL (reference sequence). Trimming stripped 4 bases from V and 4 bases from J, with 12 bases between. The CDR3 reads CASSPGRGADTQYF. As DNA, the CDR3 is TGTGCCAGCAGCCCTGGAAGAGGGGCAGATACGCAGTATTTT.

A few counts support this clonotype. The rearrangement links TRBV6-5 to TRBJ1-1; 9 positions agree with TRBD1. The V and J ends lost 4 bases and 1 base, in that order; junction bases with no gene match: 4. The CDR3 loop spans 15 amino acids. CDR1 is MNHEY, CDR2 SVGAGI, per germline. The CDR3 protein is CASSSPTGGNTEAFF. The CDR3 region has the DNA TGTGCCAGCAGTTCCCCGACAGGGGGGAACACTGAAGCTTTCTTT.

This clonotype was seen only a few times. V and J are TRBV4-2 and TRBJ2-7; D ambiguous. The CDR3 runs 15 residues. V shed 2 bases and J shed 0 bases, with 11 bases lying between them. Germline CDR1 LGHNA, CDR2 YNFKEQ. The CDR3 loop reads CASSQPTPNSYEQYF. Here the CDR3 DNA reads TGTGCCAGCAGCCAACCGACACCCAACTCCTACGAGCAGTACTTC.

At least ten counts were recorded for this clonotype. The chain employs TRBV7-2 and TRBJ2-5; D is uncertain. V lost 2 bases and J 5 bases, leaving 9 bases between the germline ends. Germline lookup yields CDR1 SGHTA and CDR2 FQGNSA. The CDR3 sequence is 13 residues long. CDR3 in DNA: TGTGCCAGCAGCTTACCGGGCTGGGAGACCCAGTACTTC. It yields the protein CASSLPGWETQYF.

This clonotype was seen a few times. The chain has TRBV29-1 and TRBJ1-2; the match to TRBD1 covers 8 bases. The CDR3 spans 11 residues. Germline loops: CDR1 SQVTM, CDR2 ANQGSEA. The ends lost 8 bases at V and 5 bases at J; junction bases unmatched: 4. CDR3 nucleotide sequence: TGCAGCCTCGACAGGGGTTATGGCTACACCTTC. This codes for CSLDRGYGYTF.

The chain uses TRBV18 and TRBJ1-5, with 8 bases fitting TRBD1. Unmatched junction bases numbered 7, after V lost 3 bases and J lost 3 bases. The CDR3 runs 16 residues. The V gene's germline CDR1 is KGHSH and CDR2 LQKENI. The CDR3 region has the DNA TGTGCCAGCTCACCGACCGACAGGGGTGACAATCAGCCCCAGCATTTT. As protein: CASSPTDRGDNQPQHF.

This clonotype was seen many times. DNA for the CDR3: TGCAGTGCTTGGACAGGGAATCAGCCCCAGCATTTT. Translation: CSAWTGNQPQHF. V and J are TRBV20-1 and TRBJ1-5, with TRBD1 identical over 8 bases. The CDR3 consists of 12 residues. Germline V gene data show CDR1 as DFQATT and CDR2 as SNEGSKA (reference sequence). J gave up 4 bases and V 5 bases, and 1 base lay outside the gene matches.

This clonotype was counted between two and nine times. V and J are TRBV4-2 and TRBJ2-7; a possible D gene is TRBD1 (7 bases). The germline V gene has CDR1 LGHNA and CDR2 YNFKEQ. The CDR3 has 15 residues. V was cut by 5 bases and J by 5 bases, with 19 bases left in between. The CDR3 is CASSIRGGIADEQYF. CDR3 DNA sequence: TGTGCCAGCAGCATTCGAGGGGGCATAGCGGACGAGCAGTACTTC.

There are many counts of this clonotype. V usage is TRBV5-5 and J usage is TRBJ2-1, with D unclear. Germline values: CDR1 SGHKS, CDR2 YYEKEE (reference sequence). Trimming pared 4 bases from V and 7 bases from J, leaving 6 bases between. The CDR3 is 11 residues long. The DNA for the CDR3 is TGTGCCAGCAGCCTAGAGAATGAGCAGTTCTTC. Translating it yields CASSLENEQFF.

CDR3 residues: CASSFRGQGGYGYTF. The CDR3 DNA reads as TGTGCCAGCAGCTTCCGGGGACAGGGAGGCTATGGCTACACCTTC. The chain recombines TRBV7-2 with TRBJ1-2; TRBD1 aligns across 9 bases. Germline V gives CDR1 SGHTA, CDR2 FQGNSA. The V segment lost 3 bases and the J segment 4 bases; nucleotides outside the gene matches: 6. The CDR3 has 15 amino acids.

V usage is TRBV7-9 and J usage is TRBJ1-2; D uncertain. Between the trimmed V and J ends, which lost 5 bases and 5 bases, there was a span of 18 bases. Per the germline V gene, CDR1 is SEHNR and CDR2 is FQNEAQ (reference sequence). The CDR3 length is 15 residues. This chain's CDR3 is CASSLRGGDIYGYTF. CDR3 nucleotides: TGTGCCAGCAGCCTCCGCGGCGGGGATATTTATGGCTACACCTTC.

The table lists this clonotype with a few counts. This chain joins TRBV13 and TRBJ1-1, with unresolved D. Per the germline V gene, CDR1 is PRHDT and CDR2 is FYEKMQ (reference sequence). V gave up 2 bases and J gave up 7 bases, with 8 bases separating them. The CDR3 covers 12 residues. CDR3 in DNA: TGTGCCAGCAGCTTACGCGGGCTTGAAGCTTTCTTT. Translation gives CASSLRGLEAFF.

The chain's CDR3 is CASSQGGEHYEQYF. DNA for the CDR3: TGCGCCAGCAGCCAAGGGGGTGAGCACTACGAGCAGTACTTC. This rearrangement joins TRBV4-3 to TRBJ2-7; no clear D gene. The germline V gene has CDR1 LGHNA and CDR2 YSLEER. The V and J ends lost 1 base and 3 bases respectively, with 10 bases between them. The CDR3 spans 14 residues.

In its sample, this clonotype was seen a few times. The rearrangement joins TRBV7-6 to TRBJ1-2; 8 bases fit TRBD1. The CDR3 loop spans 16 amino acids. V was clipped by 1 base and J by 6 bases; unmatched bases: 10. Germline V gives CDR1 SGHVS, CDR2 FNYEAQ. The CDR3 DNA is TGTGCCAGCAGCTTAGGGGAGGCAGGGGGCAAGGATGGCTACACCTTC. It encodes CASSLGEAGGKDGYTF.

This rearrangement joins TRBV5-1 to TRBJ2-3, with TRBD2 identical over 13 bases. Losses at the gene ends were 4 bases for V and 2 bases for J; bases not matched to a gene: 7. CDR1 SGHRS and CDR2 YFSETQ come from the germline V gene. The CDR3 is 17 amino acids. The CDR3 DNA reads as TGCGCCAGCAGCAGTACCGGGACTAGCGGGAACACAGATACGCAGTATTTT. Translated, it gives CASSSTGTSGNTDTQYF.

The chain couples TRBV7-2 to TRBJ1-4; a possible D gene is TRBD1 (5 bases). Germline V CDR1 and CDR2: SGHTA, FQGNSA. The CDR3 is made up of 14 amino acids. V was trimmed by 1 base and J by 8 bases, leaving 11 bases between them. In DNA, the CDR3 is TGTGCCAGCAGCTTAGTGGGGCCACGAGAAAAACTGTTTTTT. It encodes CASSLVGPREKLFF.

The J gene is TRBJ2-7, the V gene TRBV20-1, with unresolved D. With 3 bases removed from V and 4 bases from J, the gap between germline ends came to 10 bases. CDR3 length: 12 residues. Per the germline V gene, CDR1 is DFQATT and CDR2 is SNEGSKA (reference sequence). The CDR3: CSASPRTYEQYF. CDR3 coding DNA: TGCAGTGCTAGTCCTAGAACATACGAGCAGTACTTC.

The CDR3 reads CASSQVRTGGTDTQYF. The CDR3 DNA reads TGTGCCAGCAGCCAAGTACGGACAGGGGGCACAGATACGCAGTATTTT. The chain recombines TRBV14 with TRBJ2-3; 9 nucleotides match TRBD1. CDR1 is SGHDN and CDR2 is FVKESK in the germline V gene. V lost 1 base and J lost 1; bases outside the gene matches: 3. The CDR3 consists of 16 residues.

The table lists this clonotype with a few counts. This chain uses TRBV9 with TRBJ2-3; tentatively, D is TRBD1 (6 bases). The V and J ends lost 0 bases and 8 bases respectively, with 10 bases between them. The CDR3 loop spans 13 amino acids. Looked up from germline, CDR1 is SGDLS and CDR2 is YYNGEE. The CDR3 here is CASSVGEGGTQYF. The DNA for the CDR3 is TGTGCCAGCAGCGTAGGGGAAGGGGGTACGCAGTATTTT.

The rearrangement joins TRBV20-1 to TRBJ1-4; D is unclear. Per germline, CDR1 DFQATT and CDR2 SNEGSKA (reference sequence). The V end lost 3 bases, the J end lost 7 bases, and 12 bases lay between the germline ends. CDR3 length: 13 residues. The CDR3 spells CSASAAGFEKLFF. CDR3 nucleotide sequence: TGCAGTGCTAGTGCAGCCGGGTTTGAAAAACTGTTTTTT.

V usage is TRBV11-2 and J usage is TRBJ2-7; D is possibly TRBD1 (5 bases). CDR1 and CDR2 from the germline V gene are SGHAT and FQNNGV. V lost 1 base and J lost 4, with 11 bases in between. This CDR3 spans 14 amino acids. The CDR3 coding sequence is TGTGCCAGCAGCTTAGTTGGCAGGGAATACGAGCAGTACTTC. Its translation: CASSLVGREYEQYF.

The CDR3 DNA reads as TGTGCCAGCAGCCGCGGCGCCGTGGCTAGCCTTGCTAGCACAGATACGCAGTATTTT. This codes for CASSRGAVASLASTDTQYF. The chain joins TRBV4-2 to TRBJ2-3; a weak D match, TRBD2 (5 bases). The CDR3 spans 19 residues. The germline V gene has CDR1 LGHNA and CDR2 YNFKEQ. Deletions cut 4 bases from V and 0 bases from J, with 23 bases between.

The chain employs TRBV27 and TRBJ2-1; no reliable D call. Trimming left V 3 bases short and J 5 bases short, with 8 bases between. The V gene's germline CDR1 is MNHEY and CDR2 SMNVEV (reference sequence). The CDR3 covers 13 residues. CDR3 protein: CASSLVADNEQFF. The CDR3 DNA sequence: TGTGCCAGCAGTTTGGTGGCAGACAATGAGCAGTTCTTC.